These 24 T cell receptor beta chains share one sample of origin, sequenced in a study of cytomegalovirus exposure and HLA in healthy donors. The PCR made use of 60 Vbeta and 13 Jbeta primers. Only in-frame clones appear in the TCRdb table, and some are missing; sequencing was by immunoSEQ multiplex PCR. The sample records 90,000 to 110,000 clones, about four fifths being singletons. The sequenced sample was PBMCs. These receptors originate from a young man in good health and CMV-seronegative.

This chain uses TRBV7-2 with TRBJ2-2, with D tentatively TRBD1 (5 bases). V dropped 5 bases and J dropped 0 bases, with 13 bases sitting between them. The CDR3 runs to 16 residues. CDR1 SGHTA and CDR2 FQGNSA come from the germline V gene. CDR3 DNA: TGTGCCAGCAGCGCAAACAAAGGGGCGAACACCGGGGAGCTGTTTTTT. This translates into CASSANKGANTGELFF.

V is TRBV11-2 and J is TRBJ2-7; a weak D match, TRBD2 (6 bases). V was cut by 1 base and J by 0 bases, with 19 bases left in between. This CDR3 spans 18 amino acids. The germline V gene has CDR1 SGHAT and CDR2 FQNNGV. CDR3 bases: TGTGCCAGCAGCTTAGGAGGACGGATGGCGGGGAGCTCCTACGAGCAGTACTTC. Translating gives CASSLGGRMAGSSYEQYF.

This sequence joins TRBV6-1 and TRBJ2-7; D unresolved. Germline V gene lookup returns CDR1 MNHNS and CDR2 SASEGT. The V end lost 10 bases, the J end lost 4 bases, and 8 bases lay between the germline ends. The CDR3 is 10 residues long. The CDR3 sequence is CATGNYEQYF. In DNA form, the CDR3 reads TGTGCCACCGGTAATTACGAGCAGTACTTC.

The chain links TRBV10-3 to TRBJ1-1, with D tentatively TRBD1 (6 bases). The germline V gene has CDR1 ENHRY and CDR2 SYGVKD. CDR3 length: 13 residues. The germline V and J ends were trimmed by 4 bases and 4 bases, with 10 bases remaining between them. In DNA, the CDR3 is TGTGCCATCAGTGGGGGGGGGCGCACTGAAGCTTTCTTT. Its translation is CAISGGGRTEAFF.

V gene TRBV30 combines with J gene TRBJ2-4; D might be TRBD2 (6 bases). CDR1 is GTSNPN and CDR2 is SVGIG in the germline V gene (reference sequence). The CDR3 spans 14 residues. The germline V and J ends were trimmed by 0 bases and 0 bases, with 6 bases remaining between them. The CDR3 spells CAWSVAGAKNIQYF. The CDR3 DNA follows: TGTGCCTGGAGTGTAGCGGGAGCCAAAAACATTCAGTACTTC.

The V call is TRBV4-1, the J call TRBJ1-3; D not resolved. The CDR3 totals 15 residues. Looked up from germline, CDR1 is MGHRA and CDR2 is YSYEKL. V was shortened by 1 base and J by 4 bases, with 11 bases between the two germline ends. CDR3 protein: CASSQARGGGNTIYF. CDR3 nucleotide sequence: TGCGCCAGCAGCCAAGCTCGAGGAGGGGGAAACACCATATATTTT.

The V call is TRBV13, the J call TRBJ1-1; TRBD1 might be the D (5 bases). The CDR3 is 11 amino acids. V was pared by 1 base and J by 11 bases, with 8 bases between. Germline lookup yields CDR1 PRHDT and CDR2 FYEKMQ (reference sequence). In DNA form, the CDR3 reads TGTGCCAGCAGCTTAGTGGGGCTTGCTTTCTTT. Translation: CASSLVGLAFF.

V and J are TRBV7-2 and TRBJ2-7; 9 bases line up with TRBD1. Looked up from germline, CDR1 is SGHTA and CDR2 is FQGNSA. The CDR3 sequence is 14 residues long. After removal of 5 bases from V and 4 bases from J, the junction contained 6 bases not matched to a gene. DNA for the CDR3: TGTGCCAGCAGCGTGGGACAGGGAAGTTACGAGCAGTACTTC. Protein: CASSVGQGSYEQYF.

In this sample, this clone turned up a few times. The chain links TRBV7-2 to TRBJ1-2, with TRBD1 identical over 7 bases. Germline V gene sequence: CDR1 SGHTA, CDR2 FQGNSA. J lost 4 bases, V lost 3 bases, and 5 bases had no gene match. CDR3 size: 14 residues. The CDR3 coding sequence is TGTGCCAGCAGCTTGGGACAGAGGGCCTATGGCTACACCTTC. Translation: CASSLGQRAYGYTF.

The rearrangement joins TRBV27 to TRBJ1-4; 7 bases map to TRBD1. Germline V CDR1 and CDR2: MNHEY, SMNVEV (reference sequence). Unmatched junction bases numbered 10, after V lost 5 bases and J lost 7 bases. This CDR3 has 15 residues. Here the CDR3 reads CASSPGQAGGEKLFF. CDR3 sequence (DNA): TGTGCCAGCAGTCCCGGACAGGCGGGTGGTGAAAAACTGTTTTTT.

This clone was detected a few times. This chain links TRBV2 with TRBJ2-6; D ambiguous. This CDR3 has 15 amino acids. The V end lost 2 bases, the J end lost 0 bases, and 5 bases lay between the germline ends. Germline CDR1 reads SNHLY; CDR2 reads FYNNEI. In DNA form, the CDR3 reads TGTGCCAGCAGTGAATATAGCTCTGGGGCCAACGTCCTGACTTTC. It encodes CASSEYSSGANVLTF.

The chain uses TRBV7-9 and TRBJ1-4, with 9 bases matching TRBD1. V shed 5 bases and J 8 bases; nucleotides not matched to a gene: 6. The CDR3 runs to 14 residues. The V gene's germline CDR1 is SEHNR and CDR2 FQNEAQ (reference sequence). The CDR3 sequence: CASSPGTGWEKLFF. The CDR3 region has the DNA TGTGCCAGCAGCCCCGGGACAGGGTGGGAAAAACTGTTTTTT.

This chain uses TRBV27 with TRBJ2-7; 8 bases align to TRBD1. Losses at the gene ends were 6 bases for V and 2 bases for J; bases not matched to a gene: 9. CDR1 is MNHEY and CDR2 is SMNVEV in the germline V gene (reference sequence). CDR3 length equals 15 residues. CDR3 protein: CASRTSGTGAYEQYF. The CDR3 DNA reads as TGTGCCAGCAGGACATCCGGGACAGGAGCCTACGAGCAGTACTTC.

The rearrangement links TRBV5-4 to TRBJ2-1, with TRBD2 matching 11 bases. With 4 bases clipped from V and 0 bases from J, the junction kept 12 bases outside the gene matches. Germline V gives CDR1 SGHNT, CDR2 YYREEE (reference sequence). This CDR3 spans 19 amino acids. The CDR3 reads CASSTPGLAETSSYNEQFF. The CDR3 DNA reads TGTGCCAGCAGCACCCCGGGACTAGCGGAAACCTCCTCCTACAATGAGCAGTTCTTC.

The CDR3 loop reads CASSPQEVGITGELFF. The CDR3 coding sequence is TGTGCCAGCTCACCGCAGGAGGTTGGCATTACCGGGGAGCTGTTTTTT. The chain couples TRBV18 to TRBJ2-2; tentative D call: TRBD2 (5 bases). This CDR3 is 16 amino acids long. V shed 3 bases and J shed 5 bases, with 16 bases lying between them. Germline V gives CDR1 KGHSH, CDR2 LQKENI. The whole variable domain, filled in from reference TRBV18 and TRBJ2-2, reads NAGVMQNPRHLVRRRGQEARLRCSPMKGHSHVYWYRQLPEEGLKFMVYLQKENIIDESGMPKERFSAEFPKEGPSILRIQQVVRGDSAAYFCASSPQEVGITGELFFGEGSRLTVL.

V usage is TRBV11-3 and J usage is TRBJ2-5, with 7 bases matching TRBD2. The CDR3 sequence is 16 residues long. CDR1 is SGHNT, CDR2 YENEEA, per germline. V was clipped by 5 bases and J by 2 bases; unmatched bases: 11. CDR3 nucleotides: TGTGCCAGCAGCCGGGGGGTTAGCGGAACACAAGAGACCCAGTACTTC. Amino acids: CASSRGVSGTQETQYF.

Here the CDR3 reads CAIRGTGDSSNTGELFF. The CDR3 coding sequence is TGTGCCATCAGAGGGACAGGGGACTCATCGAACACCGGGGAGCTGTTTTTT. The chain carries TRBV10-3 and TRBJ2-2; TRBD1 agrees at 10 bases. Germline assignment: CDR1 ENHRY and CDR2 SYGVKD. The CDR3 is made up of 17 amino acids. V gave up 6 bases and J gave up 0 bases; unmatched junction bases: 7.

This clone was counted a single time. V is TRBV30 and J is TRBJ2-1; TRBD2 matches at 9 bases. The V segment lost 7 bases and the J segment 9 bases; nucleotides outside the gene matches: 10. The CDR3 runs to 13 residues. CDR1 and CDR2 (germline): GTSNPN, SVGIG (reference sequence). The CDR3 is CASRRGGVSEQFF. The CDR3 DNA reads TGTGCCTCAAGGCGGGGGGGGGTGAGTGAGCAGTTCTTC.

J is TRBJ1-1 and V is TRBV6-5; the D is unclear. Trimming removed 2 bases from V and 0 bases from J, with 10 bases in between. The CDR3 is 15 residues long. The germline V gene has CDR1 MNHEY and CDR2 SVGAGI. This CDR3 is CASSYSGRLNTEAFF. Here the CDR3 DNA reads TGTGCCAGCAGTTACAGCGGCAGACTGAACACTGAAGCTTTCTTT.

This chain joins TRBV7-9 and TRBJ2-3; D call uncertain. The germline V gene has CDR1 SEHNR and CDR2 FQNEAQ (reference sequence). V dropped 6 bases and J dropped 1 base, with 11 bases sitting between them. This CDR3 contains 14 residues. The chain's CDR3 is CASSPPAGTDTQYF. Here the CDR3 DNA reads TGTGCCAGCAGTCCCCCCGCAGGCACAGATACGCAGTATTTT.

The chain links TRBV19 to TRBJ2-2; 10 nucleotides agree with TRBD1. V lost 7 bases to trimming and J lost 1 base; unmatched junction nucleotides: 12. Per germline, CDR1 LNHDA and CDR2 SQIVND (reference sequence). The CDR3 length is 18 residues. The chain's CDR3 is CASNSPRRTGGNTGELFF. CDR3 sequence (DNA): TGTGCCAGTAACTCCCCCCGGCGGACAGGGGGGAACACCGGGGAGCTGTTTTTT. Full variable domain (remainder filled in from reference TRBV19 and TRBJ2-2): DGGITQSPKYLFRKEGQNVTLSCEQNLNHDAMYWYRQDPGQGLRLIYYSQIVNDFQKGDIAEGYSVSREKKESFPLTVTSAQKNPTAFYLCASNSPRRTGGNTGELFFGEGSRLTVL.

This clone has just a few counts. The rearrangement uses TRBV19 and TRBJ1-2, with a tentative D call TRBD1 (5 bases). The germline V and J ends were trimmed by 5 bases and 1 base, with 17 bases remaining between them. This CDR3 has 16 amino acids. CDR1 is LNHDA and CDR2 is SQIVND in the germline V gene (reference sequence). CDR3 sequence: CASSLVSAGNNYGYTF. CDR3 DNA: TGTGCCAGTAGTCTGGTATCCGCAGGGAATAACTATGGCTACACCTTC. Full variable domain (rest looked up from reference TRBV19 and TRBJ1-2): DGGITQSPKYLFRKEGQNVTLSCEQNLNHDAMYWYRQDPGQGLRLIYYSQIVNDFQKGDIAEGYSVSREKKESFPLTVTSAQKNPTAFYLCASSLVSAGNNYGYTFGSGTRLTVV.

This sequence joins TRBV25-1 and TRBJ2-7; TRBD2 aligns across 8 bases. Looked up from germline, CDR1 is MGHDK and CDR2 is SYGVNS. The ends lost 4 bases at V and 5 bases at J; junction bases unmatched: 7. This CDR3 is 14 amino acids long. CDR3 coding DNA: TGTGCCAGCAGTGGGAGCGGGAGCCAGAACGAGCAGTACTTC. Translating gives CASSGSGSQNEQYF.

The chain joins TRBV11-2 to TRBJ1-5, with D possibly TRBD1 on 6 matching bases. Trimming removed 4 bases from V and 7 bases from J, with 14 bases in between. In germline, CDR1 is SGHAT, CDR2 FQNNGV. The CDR3 loop spans 14 amino acids. CDR3 in amino acids: CASSSYRDGQPQHF. CDR3 bases: TGTGCCAGCAGCTCATACAGGGACGGGCAGCCCCAGCATTTT.